This entry lists 14 T cell receptor beta chains sequenced from one sample in a study of PD-1 blockade in mismatch repair-deficient tumors. Using immunoSEQ multiplex PCR, the repertoire was profiled, and TCRdb retains in-frame clones only, with some absent. The repertoire holds tens of thousands of clones, with about 80% as singletons. Here the sequenced sample was peripheral blood, taken 4 weeks after starting pembrolizumab. These receptors all stem from an adult with mismatch repair-deficient cancer.

The J gene is TRBJ1-2, the V gene TRBV9; D uncertain. This CDR3 is built from 14 residues. Between the trimmed V and J ends, which lost 3 bases and 2 bases, there was a span of 11 bases. Germline V gene sequence: CDR1 SGDLS, CDR2 YYNGEE. DNA for the CDR3: TGTGCCAGCAGCGAGGTAGACGGAAACTATGGCTACACCTTC. Its protein product is CASSEVDGNYGYTF.

The chain carries TRBV29-1 and TRBJ1-2, with D unclear. Between the trimmed V and J ends, which lost 0 bases and 6 bases, there was a span of 14 bases. CDR3 size: 14 residues. Germline V CDR1 and CDR2: SQVTM, ANQGSEA. The CDR3 reads CSVEDQAQQDGYTF. CDR3 DNA: TGCAGCGTTGAAGATCAAGCACAGCAAGATGGCTACACCTTC. The complete variable domain, with remaining parts taken from reference TRBV29-1 and TRBJ1-2, reads SAVISQKPSRDICQRGTSLTIQCQVDSQVTMMFWYRQQPGQSLTLIATANQGSEATYESGFVIDKFPISRPNLTFSTLTVSNMSPEDSSIYLCSVEDQAQQDGYTFGSGTRLTVV.

The CDR3 here is CASSGAVSNQPQHF. CDR3 nucleotides: TGTGCCAGCAGTGGAGCAGTCAGTAATCAGCCCCAGCATTTT. This chain joins TRBV6-1 and TRBJ1-5, with D unresolved. CDR3 length: 14 amino acids. V was pared by 4 bases and J by 4 bases, with 11 bases between. Germline loops: CDR1 MNHNS, CDR2 SASEGT.

The V gene is TRBV5-5, the J gene TRBJ2-7, with no clear D. Germline loops: CDR1 SGHKS, CDR2 YYEKEE (reference sequence). V was cut by 5 bases and J by 5 bases, with 8 bases left in between. The CDR3 totals 11 residues. CDR3 nucleotide sequence: TGTGCCAGCAGGCTCACGGACGAGCAGTACTTC. Translated: CASRLTDEQYF.

The chain has TRBV11-3 and TRBJ2-6; D is undetermined. V lost 1 base and J 1 base, leaving 8 bases between the germline ends. The CDR3 has 16 amino acids. Germline loops: CDR1 SGHNT, CDR2 YENEEA. DNA for the CDR3: TGTGCCAGCAGCTTAGCGGGTGGGTCTGGGGCCAACGTCCTGACTTTC. It yields the protein CASSLAGGSGANVLTF.

V and J are TRBV11-3 and TRBJ1-1; D is unclear. The V and J ends lost 1 base and 0 bases respectively, with 9 bases between them. Per the germline V gene, CDR1 is SGHNT and CDR2 is YENEEA. This CDR3 spans 15 amino acids. The chain's CDR3 is CASSLGGDMNTEAFF. As DNA, the CDR3 is TGTGCCAGCAGCTTAGGAGGTGACATGAACACTGAAGCTTTCTTT.

CDR3 loop: CSVPGPLQETQYF. CDR3 DNA: TGCAGCGTTCCGGGTCCTCTTCAAGAGACCCAGTACTTC. The chain combines TRBV29-1 with TRBJ2-5; unclear D gene. V was pared by 5 bases and J by 2 bases, with 12 bases between. The CDR3 spans 13 residues. In germline, CDR1 is SQVTM, CDR2 ANQGSEA.

This clone was seen only a few times. The chain employs TRBV14 and TRBJ1-2; D is uncertain. The CDR3 runs to 13 residues. CDR1 is SGHDN, CDR2 FVKESK, per germline. Trimming took off 2 bases at V and 8 bases at J, with 12 bases between the two ends. The CDR3 sequence: CASSQSTNRGYTF. The CDR3 DNA reads TGTGCCAGCAGCCAATCGACCAATAGGGGCTACACCTTC.

In its sample, this clone was seen once. The CDR3 region has the DNA TGTGCCAGCACCCTAGGCCGGACTAGCGGAAAAGAGACCCAGTACTTC. Translating it yields CASTLGRTSGKETQYF. The gene calls are TRBV11-2 and TRBJ2-5; 10 bases map to TRBD2. The CDR3 has 16 amino acids. Germline loops: CDR1 SGHAT, CDR2 FQNNGV. The ends lost 7 bases at V and 3 bases at J; junction bases unmatched: 11.

This rearrangement joins TRBV28 to TRBJ1-1, with D uncertain. Germline assignment: CDR1 MDHEN and CDR2 SYDVKM. V was pared by 8 bases and J by 0 bases, with 10 bases between. The CDR3 is made up of 13 amino acids. CDR3 sequence (DNA): TGTGCCAGCTTAAGCCGATTGAACACTGAAGCTTTCTTT. Protein sequence: CASLSRLNTEAFF.

The chain combines TRBV15 with TRBJ2-1; no definite D call. This CDR3 has 14 amino acids. From germline, CDR1 is LNHNV and CDR2 YYDKDF (reference sequence). Trimming stripped 0 bases from V and 5 bases from J, with 8 bases between. The CDR3, as DNA: TGTGCCACCAGCAGAGATAGAACAGACAATGAGCAGTTCTTC. It translates to CATSRDRTDNEQFF.

V is TRBV5-1 and J is TRBJ1-1; maybe TRBD1 (6 bases). This CDR3 spans 14 amino acids. Trimming took off 5 bases at V and 1 base at J, with 12 bases between the two ends. Looked up from germline, CDR1 is SGHRS and CDR2 is YFSETQ. The CDR3: CASRRDTSNTEAFF. The CDR3 bases are TGCGCCAGCAGAAGGGACACCTCGAACACTGAAGCTTTCTTT.

The chain couples TRBV9 to TRBJ2-5; 11 positions agree with TRBD2. CDR1 and CDR2 from the germline V gene are SGDLS and YYNGEE. The CDR3 extends over 15 amino acids. V lost 4 bases and J lost 4; bases outside the gene matches: 6. This CDR3 is CASSLAGTSGETQYF. DNA of the CDR3: TGTGCCAGCAGCCTCGCCGGGACTAGCGGAGAGACCCAGTACTTC.

About this clone itself: A clone one base away is much larger, so this may be a read error. This sequence joins TRBV11-1 and TRBJ1-1, with 9 bases aligning to TRBD1. J gave up 1 base and V 3 bases, and 0 bases lay outside the gene matches. Germline V gives CDR1 SGHAT, CDR2 FQDESV (reference sequence). There are 14 residues in the CDR3. In nucleotides, the CDR3 is TGTGCCAGCAGCTTGGACAGGGGGAACACTGAAGCTTTCTTT. Its protein product is CASSLDRGNTEAFF. The full variable domain, with the rest looked up from reference TRBV11-1 and TRBJ1-1, is EAEVAQSPRYKITEKSQAVAFWCDPISGHATLYWYRQILGQGPELLVQFQDESVVDDSQLPKDRFSAERLKGVDSTLKIQPAELGDSAMYLCASSLDRGNTEAFFGQGTRLTVV.